This is a list of T cell receptor beta chains from one sample in a study of T cells in localized non-small cell lung cancer. Only in-frame clones appear in the TCRdb table, and some are missing; sequencing was by immunoSEQ multiplex PCR. The sample yields tens of thousands of clones, around four fifths seen once. The sample in question was peripheral blood, obtained before any cancer treatment. The source of these receptors is a female donor of 60 years or more with stage I lung adenocarcinoma. CDR3s include the opening cysteine and the closing phenylalanine or tryptophan. The D gene is left open where the match is weak. The size entry is marked missing in some rows and otherwise reads once, few, many or a size class.

J gene: TRBJ2-7
clone size: NA
D gene: NA
V gene: TRBV7-6
CDR3 DNA: TGTGCCAGCAGCTTAAACAGGGCATACGAGCAGTACTTC
CDR3 protein: CASSLNRAYEQYF

J gene: TRBJ2-5
clone size: NA
D gene: NA
V gene: TRBV18
CDR3 DNA: TGTGCCAGCTCACCACTGAGGGAAGAGACCCAGTACTTC
CDR3 protein: CASSPLREETQYF

J gene: TRBJ1-1
clone size: NA
D gene: NA
V gene: TRBV6-6
CDR3 DNA: TGTGCCAGCAGTAATACAGGGAACACTGAAGCTTTCTTT
CDR3 protein: CASSNTGNTEAFF

J gene: TRBJ2-3
clone size: NA
D gene: NA
V gene: TRBV9
CDR3 DNA: TGTGCCAGCAGCGTAGATCAGGGACTCACAGATACGCAGTATTTT
CDR3 protein: CASSVDQGLTDTQYF

J gene: TRBJ1-5
clone size: NA
D gene: NA
V gene: TRBV6-5
CDR3 DNA: TGTGCCAGCAGTTACTCACTGGGGGGGGCTGGTCAGCCCCAGCATTTT
CDR3 protein: CASSYSLGGAGQPQHF

J gene: TRBJ1-3
clone size: NA
D gene: NA
V gene: TRBV5-1
CDR3 DNA: TGCGCCAGCAGCCCGGGACCGGAGGGGAACACCATATATTTT
CDR3 protein: CASSPGPEGNTIYF

J gene: TRBJ2-2
clone size: NA
D gene: TRBD2
V gene: TRBV28
CDR3 DNA: TGTGCCAGCACCTCTCAGCGGGAAAAGAACACCGGGGAGCTGTTTTTT
CDR3 protein: CASTSQREKNTGELFF

J gene: TRBJ2-2
clone size: NA
D gene: TRBD2
V gene: TRBV10-1
CDR3 DNA: TGCGCCAGCATTATGACTAGCGGGGGCACCGGGGAGCTGTTTTTT
CDR3 protein: CASIMTSGGTGELFF

J gene: TRBJ2-2
clone size: NA
D gene: TRBD1
V gene: TRBV5-1
CDR3 DNA: TGCGCCAGCAGGGCTACAGGGGGAACCGGGGAGCTGTTTTTT
CDR3 protein: CASRATGGTGELFF

J gene: TRBJ1-3
clone size: NA
D gene: TRBD1
V gene: TRBV19
CDR3 DNA: TGTGCCAGTAGGCCAGGACAGGGGCCCGTTTCCACCATATATTTT
CDR3 protein: CASRPGQGPVSTIYF

J gene: TRBJ2-7
clone size: NA
D gene: NA
V gene: TRBV5-1
CDR3 DNA: TGCGCCAGCAGCTTGGAAGGGACGGGACCCTACGAGCAGTACTTC
CDR3 protein: CASSLEGTGPYEQYF

J gene: TRBJ2-5
clone size: few
D gene: TRBD2
V gene: TRBV5-1
CDR3 DNA: TGCGCCAGCAGCGTGACTAGCGCCCAAGAGACCCAGTACTTC
CDR3 protein: CASSVTSAQETQYF

J gene: TRBJ2-7
clone size: NA
D gene: TRBD1
V gene: TRBV11-3
CDR3 DNA: TGTGCCAGCAGCCCCGGGACAGGGGCTGGCGAGCAGTACTTC
CDR3 protein: CASSPGTGAGEQYF

J gene: TRBJ1-2
clone size: NA
D gene: NA
V gene: TRBV27
CDR3 DNA: TGTGCCAGCTCCAAATTGAGTGGAGGCTACACCTTC
CDR3 protein: CASSKLSGGYTF

J gene: TRBJ2-7
clone size: NA
D gene: NA
V gene: TRBV7-8
CDR3 DNA: TGTGCCAGCAGCTTATCTCGCAGGGCGGGGGAGCAGTACTTC
CDR3 protein: CASSLSRRAGEQYF

J gene: TRBJ1-5
clone size: NA
D gene: NA
V gene: TRBV6-5
CDR3 DNA: TGTGCCAGCACCCAGGCAGGGCCCCAGCATTTT
CDR3 protein: CASTQAGPQHF

J gene: TRBJ1-1
clone size: once
D gene: NA
V gene: TRBV30
CDR3 DNA: TGTGCCTGGAAGTACGTGAACACTGAAGCTTTCTTT
CDR3 protein: CAWKYVNTEAFF

J gene: TRBJ2-5
clone size: NA
D gene: TRBD2
V gene: TRBV2
CDR3 DNA: TGTGCCAGCAAACTGCGGACTAGCGGGGGGGAAGAGACCCAGTACTTC
CDR3 protein: CASKLRTSGGEETQYF

J gene: TRBJ2-2
clone size: once
D gene: NA
V gene: TRBV18
CDR3 DNA: TGTGCCAGCTCGCCTTACTTAGTCGCCGGGGAGCTGTTTTTT
CDR3 protein: CASSPYLVAGELFF

J gene: TRBJ1-2
clone size: NA
D gene: NA
V gene: TRBV9
CDR3 DNA: TGTGCCAGCAGCGCCCAACAGGAGGACTATGGCTACACCTTC
CDR3 protein: CASSAQQEDYGYTF

J gene: TRBJ1-2
clone size: NA
D gene: NA
V gene: TRBV6-4
CDR3 DNA: TGTGCCAGCAGCAAAGGTCCCCAGGCGGTCTTTGGCTACACCTTC
CDR3 protein: CASSKGPQAVFGYTF

J gene: TRBJ2-3
clone size: NA
D gene: TRBD2
V gene: TRBV14
CDR3 DNA: TGTGCCAGCAGCTACCTACAAGCGGGGGGGATTCCAGATACGCAGTATTTT
CDR3 protein: CASSYLQAGGIPDTQYF

J gene: TRBJ1-3
clone size: NA
D gene: TRBD1
V gene: TRBV5-4
CDR3 DNA: TGTGCCAGCAGCTTGCAGGGGGCTGGAAACACCATATATTTT
CDR3 protein: CASSLQGAGNTIYF

J gene: TRBJ2-7
clone size: NA
D gene: NA
V gene: TRBV5-6
CDR3 DNA: TGTGCCAGCAGCTTGGAGTTGACAGGCGAGCAGTACTTC
CDR3 protein: CASSLELTGEQYF

J gene: TRBJ1-3
clone size: once
D gene: NA
V gene: TRBV9
CDR3 DNA: TGTGCCGACCCCTGGGAAGGAAACACCATATATTTT
CDR3 protein: CADPWEGNTIYF

J gene: TRBJ1-2
clone size: NA
D gene: TRBD1
V gene: TRBV9
CDR3 DNA: TGTGCCAGCAGCCCCTCCTCTTCCGGACAGGACCTTTACTATGGCTACACCTTC
CDR3 protein: CASSPSSSGQDLYYGYTF

J gene: TRBJ1-4
clone size: NA
D gene: NA
V gene: TRBV19
CDR3 DNA: TGTGCCAGTATGGGGTGGGGTCGTGCAACTAATGAAAAACTGTTTTTT
CDR3 protein: CASMGWGRATNEKLFF

J gene: TRBJ1-2
clone size: NA
D gene: NA
V gene: TRBV18
CDR3 DNA: TGTGCCAGCTCACCTTCGACGGCGATGTATTTTGGCTACACCTTC
CDR3 protein: CASSPSTAMYFGYTF

J gene: TRBJ1-2
clone size: NA
D gene: NA
V gene: TRBV2
CDR3 DNA: TGTGCCAGCAGTCACCGCCGGGATGATAACTATGGCTACACCTTC
CDR3 protein: CASSHRRDDNYGYTF

J gene: TRBJ1-2
clone size: few
D gene: TRBD1
V gene: TRBV5-8
CDR3 DNA: TGTGCCAGCAGCTTCGAGGGGGCCACATATGGCTACACCTTC
CDR3 protein: CASSFEGATYGYTF

J gene: TRBJ2-2
clone size: NA
D gene: NA
V gene: TRBV25-1
CDR3 DNA: TGTGCCAGCAGCACACGGGGAACCGGGGAGCTGTTTTTT
CDR3 protein: CASSTRGTGELFF

J gene: TRBJ1-1
clone size: NA
D gene: NA
V gene: TRBV10-1
CDR3 DNA: TGCGCCAGCAGTGTTAACCGGGGCATGAACACTGAAGCTTTCTTT
CDR3 protein: CASSVNRGMNTEAFF

J gene: TRBJ1-5
clone size: NA
D gene: NA
V gene: TRBV28
CDR3 DNA: TGTGCCAGCAGTTTATATAGACAGAACAATCAGCCCCAGCATTTT
CDR3 protein: CASSLYRQNNQPQHF

J gene: TRBJ2-1
clone size: few
D gene: TRBD2
V gene: TRBV19
CDR3 DNA: TGTGCCAGTAGTACCGGGGACTATTACAATGAGCAGTTCTTC
CDR3 protein: CASSTGDYYNEQFF

J gene: TRBJ2-1
clone size: NA
D gene: NA
V gene: TRBV2
CDR3 DNA: TGTGCCAGCAAGGGAGAGGCTTACAATGAGCAGTTCTTC
CDR3 protein: CASKGEAYNEQFF

J gene: TRBJ2-5
clone size: NA
D gene: NA
V gene: TRBV5-4
CDR3 DNA: TGTGCCAGCAGCTTGGGGCTAGAACAGACCCAGTACTTC
CDR3 protein: CASSLGLEQTQYF

J gene: TRBJ1-5
clone size: few
D gene: NA
V gene: TRBV19
CDR3 DNA: TGTGCCAGTAGTATAATGATTGGCAATCAGCCCCAGCATTTT
CDR3 protein: CASSIMIGNQPQHF

J gene: TRBJ1-3
clone size: NA
D gene: TRBD1
V gene: TRBV5-4
CDR3 DNA: TGTGCCAGCAGCTTGGCAGGGGGCTGGTCAGGAAACACCATATATTTT
CDR3 protein: CASSLAGGWSGNTIYF

J gene: TRBJ2-3
clone size: NA
D gene: TRBD2
V gene: TRBV7-8
CDR3 DNA: TGTGCCAGCAGCTCCGGGACTAGAGACGATACGCAGTATTTT
CDR3 protein: CASSSGTRDDTQYF

J gene: TRBJ2-3
clone size: NA
D gene: NA
V gene: TRBV5-8
CDR3 DNA: TGTGCCAGCAGCTTGTCAGGGAGGAGGGCAGATACGCAGTATTTT
CDR3 protein: CASSLSGRRADTQYF

J gene: TRBJ2-5
clone size: NA
D gene: NA
V gene: TRBV11-3
CDR3 DNA: TGTGCCAGCAGCTTAGGATTTTTCGTGGGGACAACTCAAGAGACCCAGTACTTC
CDR3 protein: CASSLGFFVGTTQETQYF

J gene: TRBJ1-2
clone size: NA
D gene: NA
V gene: TRBV4-2
CDR3 DNA: TGTGCCAGCAGCCAAGTTGGGACGGGGGGGCGGTATGGCTACACCTTC
CDR3 protein: CASSQVGTGGRYGYTF

J gene: TRBJ2-5
clone size: NA
D gene: TRBD2
V gene: TRBV18
CDR3 DNA: TGTGCCAGCTCACCACCTAGCGGGGGGTTCCCAGGGACCCAGTACTTC
CDR3 protein: CASSPPSGGFPGTQYF

J gene: TRBJ2-7
clone size: NA
D gene: NA
V gene: TRBV11-3
CDR3 DNA: TGTGCCAGCAGCTCAGACTACGAGCAGTACTTC
CDR3 protein: CASSSDYEQYF

J gene: TRBJ2-7
clone size: NA
D gene: NA
V gene: TRBV29-1
CDR3 DNA: TGCAGCGTTGAAGATCGGAACAGGTTAGGCTCCTACGAGCAGTACTTC
CDR3 protein: CSVEDRNRLGSYEQYF

J gene: TRBJ1-2
clone size: NA
D gene: NA
V gene: TRBV9
CDR3 DNA: TGTGCCAGCAGCCCGGGGGGGAGGGACGGCTACACCTTC
CDR3 protein: CASSPGGRDGYTF

J gene: TRBJ2-7
clone size: NA
D gene: TRBD1
V gene: TRBV6-5
CDR3 DNA: TGTGCCAGCAGTGGCCCGACAGGGGGCGGCTACGAGCAGTACTTC
CDR3 protein: CASSGPTGGGYEQYF

J gene: TRBJ1-2
clone size: NA
D gene: NA
V gene: TRBV5-4
CDR3 DNA: TGTGCCAGCAGCTTGTCCCAGGGGAACTATGGCTACACCTTC
CDR3 protein: CASSLSQGNYGYTF

J gene: TRBJ2-6
clone size: NA
D gene: NA
V gene: TRBV5-6
CDR3 DNA: TGTGCCAGCAGCCGTGTCGTCTCTGGGGCCAACGTCCTGACTTTC
CDR3 protein: CASSRVVSGANVLTF

J gene: TRBJ2-4
clone size: once
D gene: NA
V gene: TRBV6-1
CDR3 DNA: TGTGCCAGCAGTGAGTCGGGGGGCGGATCCAAAAACATTCAGTACTTC
CDR3 protein: CASSESGGGSKNIQYF

J gene: TRBJ2-5
clone size: NA
D gene: NA
V gene: TRBV5-1
CDR3 DNA: TGCGCCAGCAGCTTGGATCGTCCAGAAGAGACCCAGTACTTC
CDR3 protein: CASSLDRPEETQYF